This TCR beta chain was recovered during a study of tumor and adjacent non-tumor tissue in lung cancer. Overall study: The cohort had about a dozen adenocarcinoma, a couple of squamous cell and 1 small cell patients. The patients, 10 men and several women, were roughly 30 to 80 with stage I to III disease.

Study-level points and caveats: Tumor tissue had significantly higher TCR diversity than normal lung. Top 100 clones took a larger repertoire share in normal lung.

The template was RNA from unsorted bulk tissue. More than 3 cm separated this lung sample from the edge of the tumor. Turning to this clonotype: What it binds is unknown.

The library came from three nested PCR rounds adapted from ARM-PCR protocols. MiXCR was run by TCRdb on the multiplex PCR reads, yielding one entry per CDR3 protein. The sample holds about 48,000 distinct CDR3 sequences, 55% to 65% seen once. The V end lost 0 bases, the J end lost 8 bases, and 18 bases lay between the germline ends. The CDR3 spans 15 residues. From germline, CDR1 is DFQATT and CDR2 SNEGSKA (reference sequence). The sample consisted of distant non-tumor lung tissue. The chain links TRBV20-1 to TRBJ2-3; TRBD1 might be the D (6 bases). This TCR came from a woman in her 70s with non-small cell lung cancer. The CDR3 coding sequence is TGCAGTGCTAGAGATAGCCCCGCCCAAGGGGGTACGCAGTATTTT. It translates to CSARDSPAQGGTQYF.